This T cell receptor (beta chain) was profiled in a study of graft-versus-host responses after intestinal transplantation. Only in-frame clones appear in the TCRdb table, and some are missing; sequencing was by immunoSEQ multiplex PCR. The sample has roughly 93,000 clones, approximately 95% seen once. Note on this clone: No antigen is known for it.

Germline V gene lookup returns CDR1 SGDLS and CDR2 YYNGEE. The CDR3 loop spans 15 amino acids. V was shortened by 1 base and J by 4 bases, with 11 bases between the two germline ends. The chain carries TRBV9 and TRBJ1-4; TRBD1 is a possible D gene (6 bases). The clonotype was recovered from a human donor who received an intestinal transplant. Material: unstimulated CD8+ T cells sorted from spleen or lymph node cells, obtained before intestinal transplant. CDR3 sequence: CASSVRGNGNEKLFF. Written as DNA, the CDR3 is TGTGCCAGCAGCGTAAGGGGGAACGGTAATGAAAAACTGTTTTTT.